The T cell receptor (beta chain) described here comes from a study of neurological immune-mediated disorders. Findings and caveats of the study: It was HTLV-1-associated myelopathy that showed the most TCR clonal expansion, while multiple sclerosis showed the least, falling below healthy controls.

The CDR3 runs to 14 residues. The germline V gene encodes CDR1 SGHAT and CDR2 FQDESV (reference sequence). Trimming took off 5 bases at V and 6 bases at J, with 14 bases between the two ends. This clonotype appeared many times. Its specificity is not known. Synthesis of cDNA used 5'RACE (with 10-nucleotide random UMIs). In each sequencing run, over 170 million TCR-beta sequences were generated from 15-18 subjects. TCRdb recomputed calls from the 5' RACE reads with MiXCR, one row per CDR3 protein. Found here are 15,000 to 20,000 distinct CDR3 sequences, around 10% of them singletons; the top ten hold approximately 28%.

The rearrangement joins TRBV11-1 to TRBJ1-5, with D unresolved. Sequences were obtained from CD8+ T cells from blood. The TCR was taken from a woman aged 45-59 years in good health. As DNA, the CDR3 is TGTGCCAGCAGCCAACGGGGTTATGGTCAGCCCCAGCATTTT. Translated: CASSQRGYGQPQHF.